Many counts were recorded for the clone carrying this T cell receptor (beta chain). This sample is part of a study of T cells in Graves' hyperthyroidism and ophthalmopathy. About the research overall: Blood from the periphery was taken at initial diagnosis, before any treatment.

V gave up 0 bases and J gave up 3 bases, with 9 bases separating them. The CDR3 length is 14 residues. Germline CDR1 is SGHRS and CDR2 is YFSETQ. TCR beta CDR3 regions were amplified from RNA. The primer set for the first-round RT-PCR of the TCR CDR3 was HTBI. TCRdb re-called the multiplex PCR reads with MiXCR, one entry per CDR3 protein. The sample shows around 350,000 distinct CDR3 sequences, approximately 20% of them seen only once. Material for sequencing was blood. The sequence came from a young woman with Graves' hyperthyroidism. This sequence joins TRBV5-1 and TRBJ1-1; D possibly corresponds to TRBD1 (5 bases). The CDR3 DNA is TGCGCCAGCAGCTTGGAGACAGCTTACACTGAAGCTTTCTTT. Its translation: CASSLETAYTEAFF.